These 9 T cell receptor beta chains came from one sample sequenced in a study of shared clonotypes between healthy human individuals. The assay was immunoSEQ multiplex PCR, and TCRdb's table has in-frame clones only and misses some. This sample has around 610,000 clones, with roughly 95% found just once. It was CD45RO-negative cells, positively selected for CCR7, that made up naive CD8 cells, with terminally differentiated effector memory CD45RA+ cells excluded. Sequenced input: naive CD8+ T cells sorted from blood. These receptor sequences come from a young woman in good health.

The chain is built from TRBV10-1 and TRBJ2-3, with D possibly being TRBD2 (5 bases). The germline V gene encodes CDR1 WNHNN and CDR2 SYGVQD (reference sequence). V lost 7 bases and J lost 3, with 8 bases in between. The CDR3 has 12 residues. CDR3 in DNA: TGCGCCAGCACCGGGGAAACAGATACGCAGTATTTT. Translated: CASTGETDTQYF.

The chain couples TRBV2 to TRBJ2-1, with 7 positions matching TRBD1. The germline CDR1 and CDR2 sequences are SNHLY and FYNNEI. V was clipped by 5 bases and J by 1 base; unmatched bases: 8. This CDR3 is built from 16 residues. CDR3 sequence reads: CASSRITGVSYNEQFF. The CDR3, as DNA: TGTGCCAGCAGTCGAATTACAGGGGTATCCTACAATGAGCAGTTCTTC. The variable domain in full, completed from reference TRBV2 and TRBJ2-1, reads EPEVTQTPSHQVTQMGQEVILRCVPISNHLYFYWYRQILGQKVEFLVSFYNNEISEKSEIFDDQFSVERPDGSNFTLKIRSTKLEDSAMYFCASSRITGVSYNEQFFGPGTRLTVL.

The rearrangement joins TRBV30 to TRBJ2-2; TRBD1 might be the D (7 bases). Trimming removed 1 base at V and 4 bases at J, with 16 bases between. The CDR3 is 16 residues long. Germline CDR1 GTSNPN, CDR2 SVGIG (reference sequence). CDR3 loop: CAWSADRVGGTGELFF. Here the CDR3 DNA reads TGTGCCTGGAGTGCCGACAGGGTCGGGGGCACCGGGGAGCTGTTTTTT.

The chain is built from TRBV7-9 and TRBJ2-1; 10 nucleotides agree with TRBD1. The CDR3 extends over 15 amino acids. J gave up 3 bases and V 5 bases, and 4 bases lay outside the gene matches. Germline CDR1 reads SEHNR; CDR2 reads FQNEAQ (reference sequence). CDR3: CASSPRDRGYNEQFF. DNA of the CDR3: TGTGCCAGCAGCCCAAGGGACAGGGGCTACAATGAGCAGTTCTTC.

The chain links TRBV28 to TRBJ2-7; TRBD1 agrees at 7 bases. Germline lookup yields CDR1 MDHEN and CDR2 SYDVKM. V lost 6 bases to trimming and J lost 6 bases; unmatched junction nucleotides: 14. The CDR3 sequence is 15 residues long. The CDR3 DNA reads TGTGCCAGCAGACAGATTCAGGACAGGCCTCCCGAGCAGTACTTC. This codes for CASRQIQDRPPEQYF.

This rearrangement joins TRBV5-5 to TRBJ2-7; TRBD2 matches 11 bases. Germline V gene sequence: CDR1 SGHKS, CDR2 YYEKEE (reference sequence). V gave up 3 bases and J gave up 4 bases; unmatched junction bases: 3. The CDR3 length is 14 residues. CDR3 nucleotide sequence: TGTGCCAGCAGCTGGACTAGCGGGTTGTACGAGCAGTACTTC. Its protein is CASSWTSGLYEQYF.

The chain recombines TRBV28 with TRBJ1-5, with 9 bases lining up with TRBD1. This CDR3 is built from 17 residues. The junction had 8 bases not matched to a gene; V was cut back by 5 bases and J by 0 bases. The germline CDR1 and CDR2 sequences are MDHEN and SYDVKM. CDR3: CASSAGQGLYSNQPQHF. Written as DNA, the CDR3 is TGTGCCAGCAGTGCGGGACAGGGACTTTATAGCAATCAGCCCCAGCATTTT.

This chain joins TRBV5-4 and TRBJ2-7; a weak D match, TRBD2 (6 bases). The CDR3 runs to 13 residues. Trimming pared 0 bases from V and 6 bases from J, leaving 10 bases between. Germline CDR1 and CDR2: SGHNT and YYREEE (reference sequence). The CDR3 loop is CASSLVLGGEQYF. Here the CDR3 DNA reads TGTGCCAGCAGCTTGGTATTGGGGGGCGAGCAGTACTTC.

The chain uses TRBV7-3 and TRBJ1-4; tentatively, D is TRBD1 (6 bases). V was clipped by 7 bases and J by 8 bases, with 14 bases between them. The CDR3 sequence is 13 residues long. Germline assignment: CDR1 SGHTA and CDR2 FQGTGA. In DNA form, the CDR3 reads TGTGCCAGCATGGGGGGACATAACGAAAAACTGTTTTTT. Translated: CASMGGHNEKLFF. Full variable domain (remainder filled in from reference TRBV7-3 and TRBJ1-4): GAGVSQTPSNKVTEKGKYVELRCDPISGHTALYWYRQSLGQGPEFLIYFQGTGAADDSGLPNDRFFAVRPEGSVSTLKIQRTERGDSAVYLCASMGGHNEKLFFGSGTQLSVL.